The rows below give T cell receptor beta chains drawn from one sample of a study of monozygotic twins with inflammatory bowel disease. No DNA is given; TCRdb re-called the 5' RACE reads and lists each CDR3 protein once. This sample lists 140,000 to 150,000 distinct CDR3 sequences; its ten largest clones have 0.95% to 1.5%. The sequenced material came from blood. Receptors originate from a human donor with ulcerative colitis or Crohn's disease, or a healthy co-twin of an affected twin (not recorded which). The CDR3 runs from the conserved cysteine through the conserved F or W.

J gene: TRBJ2-7; V gene: TRBV20-1; CDR3 protein: CSARASTGNTYEQYF
J gene: TRBJ2-1; V gene: TRBV20-1; CDR3 protein: CSARVSLLPPNEQFF
J gene: TRBJ1-4; V gene: TRBV27; CDR3 protein: CAGSSGGAKEKLFF
J gene: TRBJ1-5; V gene: TRBV21-1; CDR3 protein: CASSTIGQGVSNQPQHF
J gene: TRBJ2-2; V gene: TRBV5-1; CDR3 protein: CASSLFQGDAGELFF
J gene: TRBJ2-5; V gene: TRBV4-2; CDR3 protein: CASSQDPSGSIQETQYF
J gene: TRBJ2-7; V gene: TRBV20-1; CDR3 protein: CSARDSSGTSGRSADF
J gene: TRBJ2-1; V gene: TRBV28; CDR3 protein: CASSLVGQGALEQFF
J gene: TRBJ1-2; V gene: TRBV6-1; CDR3 protein: CARYGQGHGYTF
J gene: TRBJ1-6; V gene: TRBV5-1; CDR3 protein: CASSLAGDRALSPLHF
J gene: TRBJ1-4; V gene: TRBV7-6; CDR3 protein: CASSLRDRANEKLFF
J gene: TRBJ1-5; V gene: TRBV20-1; CDR3 protein: CSVRGGLNQPQHF
J gene: TRBJ1-3; V gene: TRBV19; CDR3 protein: CASSPSGTPFSSGNTIYF
J gene: TRBJ1-2; V gene: TRBV7-2; CDR3 protein: CASSLRSSGDLSYGYTF
J gene: TRBJ1-2; V gene: TRBV18; CDR3 protein: CASSLGTEIDDYTF
J gene: TRBJ1-1; V gene: TRBV2; CDR3 protein: CASSVEIQGTEAFF
J gene: TRBJ2-1; V gene: TRBV20-1; CDR3 protein: CSARDSGRHEQFF
J gene: TRBJ2-2; V gene: TRBV6-1; CDR3 protein: CASSEAPGELFF
J gene: TRBJ2-7; V gene: TRBV30; CDR3 protein: CAWSGERDFGQYF
J gene: TRBJ2-3; V gene: TRBV4-3; CDR3 protein: CASSQVSSGRGDTQYF
J gene: TRBJ1-6; V gene: TRBV20-1; CDR3 protein: CSARDLGGSYNSPLHF
J gene: TRBJ1-1; V gene: TRBV12-3/TRBV12-4; CDR3 protein: CASSLQSGWGAAGTEAFF
J gene: TRBJ1-2; V gene: TRBV5-1; CDR3 protein: CASSPTAAPNYGYTF
J gene: TRBJ2-7; V gene: TRBV7-9; CDR3 protein: CASSPMGRSYEQYF
J gene: TRBJ2-7; V gene: TRBV11-2; CDR3 protein: CASSLGTVTYEQYF
J gene: TRBJ2-1; V gene: TRBV5-5; CDR3 protein: CASSSQAGAYNEQFF
J gene: TRBJ2-2; V gene: TRBV7-3; CDR3 protein: CASSSTGLAGRNTGELFF
J gene: TRBJ1-2; V gene: TRBV28; CDR3 protein: CASSYLTGEVRGYTF
J gene: TRBJ2-7; V gene: TRBV20-1; CDR3 protein: CSANPIAGVPSYEQYF
J gene: TRBJ1-1; V gene: TRBV6-6; CDR3 protein: CASSYSRGGTEAFF
J gene: TRBJ2-7; V gene: TRBV2; CDR3 protein: CASSETSGTVEQYF
J gene: TRBJ2-4; V gene: TRBV7-9; CDR3 protein: CASSSLRAKNIQYF
J gene: TRBJ2-1; V gene: TRBV30; CDR3 protein: CAWYPGLAGGQYEQFF
J gene: TRBJ2-7; V gene: TRBV11-2; CDR3 protein: CASSSSGDGTREQYF
J gene: TRBJ2-3; V gene: TRBV30; CDR3 protein: CAWSVRRPRTDTQYF
J gene: TRBJ1-5; V gene: TRBV7-9; CDR3 protein: CASREGNQPQHF
J gene: TRBJ2-1; V gene: TRBV5-1; CDR3 protein: CASSAGLAGGFAEQFF
J gene: TRBJ2-7; V gene: TRBV12-3/TRBV12-4; CDR3 protein: CASSLRAGTYEQYF
J gene: TRBJ1-5; V gene: TRBV28; CDR3 protein: CASKNRETGKNQPQHF
J gene: TRBJ1-1; V gene: TRBV10-3; CDR3 protein: CAISTSGMNTEAFF
J gene: TRBJ1-2; V gene: TRBV9; CDR3 protein: CASSVLGRSLDGYTF
J gene: TRBJ1-4; V gene: TRBV5-1; CDR3 protein: CASSLWVRTRATNEKLFF
J gene: TRBJ2-7; V gene: TRBV21-1; CDR3 protein: CASSRLEGVVSPDYEQYF
J gene: TRBJ1-1; V gene: TRBV6-6; CDR3 protein: CMGRGASTEAFF
J gene: TRBJ1-5; V gene: TRBV30; CDR3 protein: CAWSVRGNQPQHF
J gene: TRBJ2-1; V gene: TRBV15; CDR3 protein: CATRRTGGFSYNEQFF
J gene: TRBJ2-1; V gene: TRBV7-7; CDR3 protein: CASSSGGRSYNEQFF
J gene: TRBJ2-3; V gene: TRBV5-1; CDR3 protein: CASRPQQGAFTDTQYF
J gene: TRBJ2-7; V gene: TRBV5-1; CDR3 protein: CASSLGTLPYEQYF
J gene: TRBJ1-2; V gene: TRBV5-1; CDR3 protein: CASSLSTGIYGYTF
J gene: TRBJ2-1; V gene: TRBV15; CDR3 protein: CATRGLAGGGEQFF
J gene: TRBJ2-1; V gene: TRBV5-1; CDR3 protein: CASSLGWGDGHNEQFF
J gene: TRBJ2-3; V gene: TRBV9; CDR3 protein: CASSVLSGTDTQYF